This T cell receptor (beta chain) was retrieved from a study of T cell repertoires in cytomegalovirus infection. Study overall: From public TCR beta signatures came an indication of both CMV infection and matching HLA type. Study outcomes and limitations: HLA-C-restricted CMV clonotypes gave the most frequent clonotype in two of eight donors. The cumulative frequency of public TCR beta families distinguished individuals who carried CMV together with the relevant HLA.

MiXCR was run by TCRdb on the reads, yielding one entry per CDR3 protein. The sample consists of 270,000 or so distinct CDR3 sequences, approximately 17% of them appearing once. Trimming took 5 bases from V and 7 from J; bases not matched to a gene: 9. This CDR3 has 16 amino acids. Per the germline V gene, CDR1 is MNHNS and CDR2 is SASEGT. Worth noting for this clonotype: Its antigen remains unknown.

The specimen was CD8+ T cells from PBMCs. The source is a human donor in good health (CMV status not recorded). Some clones in this sample may be carry-over from other donors' samples. The chain links TRBV6-1 to TRBJ2-1, with TRBD1 identical over 12 bases. The DNA for the CDR3 is TGTGCCAGCAGTCGTACCGGGACAGGGGGCTGGAATGAGCAGTTCTTC. Translating it yields CASSRTGTGGWNEQFF.